The next 10 T cell receptor beta chains were all read from a single sample in a study of patients and donors after allogeneic stem cell transplantation. TCRdb fed the RT-PCR reads into MiXCR, producing one record per CDR3 protein. The repertoire consists of roughly 200,000 distinct CDR3 sequences, with 35% to 45% occurring once and the leading ten covering 11%. Sequencing used blood, either unsorted or a sorted T cell fraction (not recorded which). The receptors stem from a human donor who was either an allogeneic HSCT recipient or a stem cell or donor lymphocyte infusion donor (not recorded which). It is not recorded whose cells these are; they may come from a transplant donor.

This clonotype was counted at least ten times. CDR3 nucleotide sequence: TGTGCCAGCAGCTTTCAGGGGAACACTGAAGCTTTCTTT. Its protein product is CASSFQGNTEAFF. The J gene is TRBJ1-1, the V gene TRBV12-3 or TRBV12-4; weak D call: TRBD1 (5 bases). The CDR3 runs to 13 residues. The V end lost 6 bases, the J end lost 1 base, and 9 bases lay between the germline ends.

The gene calls are TRBV27 and TRBJ2-7; 10 bases are shared with TRBD1. V shed 3 bases and J 7 bases; nucleotides not matched to a gene: 9. The CDR3 has 15 residues. Germline CDR1 is MNHEY and CDR2 is SMNVEV (reference sequence). CDR3 sequence (DNA): TGTGCCAGCAGTTTGGGACAGGGGTGGCCTCGGGAGCAGTACTTC. This encodes CASSLGQGWPREQYF.

This clonotype showed up just a few times. CDR3 bases: TGTGCCAGCAGTCCACCGGGACAGGGGTATTCACCCCTCCACTTT. It translates to CASSPPGQGYSPLHF. The rearrangement uses TRBV6-6 and TRBJ1-6; 10 nucleotides line up with TRBD1. V dropped 5 bases and J dropped 8; count of bases not matched to a gene: 6. The CDR3 runs 15 residues. The germline V gene has CDR1 MNHNY and CDR2 SVGAGI (reference sequence).

This clonotype was seen only a few times. This chain joins TRBV12-3 or TRBV12-4 and TRBJ1-6; the D is unclear. V was trimmed by 1 base and J by 9 bases, leaving 4 bases between them. CDR3 length equals 12 residues. The CDR3 nucleotides are TGTGCCAGCAGTTTAGGGTTTTCACCCCTCCACTTT. This sequence encodes CASSLGFSPLHF.

The chain combines TRBV4-1 with TRBJ2-5; TRBD1 matches 8 bases. Trimming at V came to 3 bases and at J to 6 bases, leaving 9 bases not matched to a gene. CDR1 is MGHRA and CDR2 is YSYEKL in the germline V gene. The CDR3 is 15 amino acids. The CDR3 bases are TGCGCCAGCAGCCAGGTGGACAGGGAGCAAAAGACCCAGTACTTC. This gives the protein CASSQVDREQKTQYF.

The chain links TRBV5-1 to TRBJ1-2; no firm D call. Trimming left V 0 bases short and J 7 bases short, with 10 bases between. The CDR3 runs to 13 residues. Germline V lookup: CDR1 SGHRS, CDR2 YFSETQ. The chain's CDR3 is CASSLEGLGGYTF. The CDR3 nucleotides are TGCGCCAGCAGCTTGGAAGGGTTAGGTGGCTACACCTTC. Using reference TRBV5-1 and TRBJ1-2 for the parts outside the CDR3, the full variable domain is KAGVTQTPRYLIKTRGQQVTLSCSPISGHRSVSWYQQTPGQGLQFLFEYFSETQRNKGNFPGRFSGRQFSNSRSEMNVSTLELGDSALYLCASSLEGLGGYTFGSGTRLTVV.

This clonotype has only one observation. The V gene is TRBV28, the J gene TRBJ2-7, with a tentative D call TRBD1 (5 bases). The CDR3 runs to 16 residues. Per the germline V gene, CDR1 is MDHEN and CDR2 is SYDVKM. V gave up 5 bases and J gave up 2 bases, with 19 bases separating them. The CDR3 nucleotides read TGTGCCAGCAGTCCGCCTGACAGCCTCCCACCCTACGAGCAGTACTTC. It encodes CASSPPDSLPPYEQYF. The full variable domain, rest sourced from reference TRBV28 and TRBJ2-7, is DVKVTQSSRYLVKRTGEKVFLECVQDMDHENMFWYRQDPGLGLRLIYFSYDVKMKEKGDIPEGYSVSREKKERFSLILESASTNQTSMYLCASSPPDSLPPYEQYFGPGTRLTVT.

This chain uses TRBV4-2 with TRBJ2-7, with a weak D call TRBD2 (5 bases). Deletions cut 4 bases from V and 3 bases from J, with 16 bases between. This CDR3 has 15 amino acids. Germline V gene data show CDR1 as LGHNA and CDR2 as YNFKEQ. As DNA, the CDR3 is TGTGCCAGCAGCCCAGACGCTAGCCGATTCTACGAGCAGTACTTC. Its translation is CASSPDASRFYEQYF.

This clonotype has just one count. The V gene is TRBV10-3, the J gene TRBJ2-7, with 10 positions matching TRBD2. V lost 4 bases and J lost 2; bases outside the gene matches: 5. The CDR3 contains 15 residues. CDR1 and CDR2 (germline): ENHRY, SYGVKD. In nucleotides, the CDR3 is TGTGCCATCAGTGGAGCTAGCGGGGGTACCTACGAGCAGTACTTC. Translated, it gives CAISGASGGTYEQYF.

This chain links TRBV5-6 with TRBJ2-1; 7 bases line up with TRBD1. The CDR3 loop spans 17 amino acids. The V and J ends lost 3 bases and 1 base, in that order; junction bases with no gene match: 10. Germline V gene sequence: CDR1 SGHDT, CDR2 YYEEEE. The CDR3 DNA follows: TGTGCCAGCAGCTCATGGGACAGAGCAATTTCCTACAATGAGCAGTTCTTC. Its protein product is CASSSWDRAISYNEQFF.